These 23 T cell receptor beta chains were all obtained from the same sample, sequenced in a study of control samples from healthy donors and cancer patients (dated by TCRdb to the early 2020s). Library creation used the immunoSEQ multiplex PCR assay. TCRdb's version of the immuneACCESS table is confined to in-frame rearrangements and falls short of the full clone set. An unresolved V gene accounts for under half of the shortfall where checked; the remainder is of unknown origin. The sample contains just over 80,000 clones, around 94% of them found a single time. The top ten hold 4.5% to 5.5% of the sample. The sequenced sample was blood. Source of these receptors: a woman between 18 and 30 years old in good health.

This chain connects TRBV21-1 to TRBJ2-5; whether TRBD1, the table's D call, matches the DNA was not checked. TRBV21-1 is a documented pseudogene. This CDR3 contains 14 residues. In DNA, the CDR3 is TGTGCCAGCAGCAAACCCCTGATGGGCGAGACCCAGTACTTC. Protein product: CASSKPLMGETQYF.

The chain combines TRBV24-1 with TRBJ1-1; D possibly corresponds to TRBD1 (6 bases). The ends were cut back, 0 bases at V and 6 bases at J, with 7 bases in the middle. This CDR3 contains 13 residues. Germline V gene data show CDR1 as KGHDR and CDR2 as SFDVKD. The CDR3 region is CATSDLTGSEAFF. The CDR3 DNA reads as TGTGCCACCAGTGATTTGACAGGGTCTGAAGCTTTCTTT.

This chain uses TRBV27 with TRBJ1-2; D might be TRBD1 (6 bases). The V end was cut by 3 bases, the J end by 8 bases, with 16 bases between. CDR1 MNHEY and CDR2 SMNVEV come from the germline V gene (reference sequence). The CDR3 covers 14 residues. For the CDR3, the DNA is TGTGCCAGCAGTTTTGCGGCAGGGGCGGGAGGCTACACCTTC. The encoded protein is CASSFAAGAGGYTF.

This CDR3 is CSVSTGSNTEAFF. In DNA, the CDR3 is TGCAGCGTCTCGACAGGATCGAACACTGAAGCTTTCTTT. This chain links TRBV29-1 with TRBJ1-1, with D possibly TRBD1 on 6 matching bases. The CDR3 is 13 amino acids. Germline CDR1 SQVTM, CDR2 ANQGSEA. V gave up 6 bases and J gave up 1 base, with 12 bases separating them.

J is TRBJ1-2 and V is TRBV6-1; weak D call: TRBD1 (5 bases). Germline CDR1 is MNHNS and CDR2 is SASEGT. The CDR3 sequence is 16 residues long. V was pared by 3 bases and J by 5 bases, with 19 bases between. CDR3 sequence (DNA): TGTGCCAGCAGTGATAACGGGGCTTTGGGAATGTATGGCTACACCTTC. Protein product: CASSDNGALGMYGYTF.

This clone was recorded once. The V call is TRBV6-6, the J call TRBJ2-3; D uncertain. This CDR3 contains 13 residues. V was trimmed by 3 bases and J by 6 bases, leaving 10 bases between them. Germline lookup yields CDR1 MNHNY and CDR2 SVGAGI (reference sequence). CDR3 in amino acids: CASSYPVGDTQYF. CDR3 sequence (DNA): TGTGCCAGCAGTTATCCCGTGGGGGATACGCAGTATTTT.

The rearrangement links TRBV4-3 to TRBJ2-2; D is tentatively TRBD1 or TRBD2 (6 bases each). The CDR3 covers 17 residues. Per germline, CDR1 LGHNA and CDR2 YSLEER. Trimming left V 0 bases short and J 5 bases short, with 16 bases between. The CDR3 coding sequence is TGCGCCAGCAGCCAAGATAGTTTTGGGGGGCGAACCGGGGAGCTGTTTTTT. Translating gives CASSQDSFGGRTGELFF.

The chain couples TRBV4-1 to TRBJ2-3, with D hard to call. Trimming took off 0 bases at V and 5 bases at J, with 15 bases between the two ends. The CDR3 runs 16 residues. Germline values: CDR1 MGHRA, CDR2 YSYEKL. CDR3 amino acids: CASSQDPGRTGDTQYF. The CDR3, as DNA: TGCGCCAGCAGCCAAGATCCCGGCAGAACGGGAGATACGCAGTATTTT.

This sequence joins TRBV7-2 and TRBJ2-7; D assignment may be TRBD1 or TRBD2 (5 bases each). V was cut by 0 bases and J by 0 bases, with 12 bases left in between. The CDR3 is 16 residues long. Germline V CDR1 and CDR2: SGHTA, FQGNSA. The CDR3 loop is CASSLAPGTGSYEQYF. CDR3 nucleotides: TGTGCCAGCAGCTTAGCCCCAGGGACGGGCTCCTACGAGCAGTACTTC.

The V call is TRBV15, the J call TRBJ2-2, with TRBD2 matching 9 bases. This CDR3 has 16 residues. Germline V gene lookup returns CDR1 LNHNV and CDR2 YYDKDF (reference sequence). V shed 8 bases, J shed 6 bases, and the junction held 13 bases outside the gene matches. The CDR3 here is CATQTTLAGGPGELFF. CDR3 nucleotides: TGTGCCACCCAAACAACTCTGGCGGGGGGGCCCGGGGAGCTGTTTTTT. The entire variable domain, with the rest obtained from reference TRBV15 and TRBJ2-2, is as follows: DAMVIQNPRYQVTQFGKPVTLSCSQTLNHNVMYWYQQKSSQAPKLLFHYYDKDFNNEADTPDNFQSRRPNTSFCFLDIRSPGLGDTAMYLCATQTTLAGGPGELFFGEGSRLTVL.

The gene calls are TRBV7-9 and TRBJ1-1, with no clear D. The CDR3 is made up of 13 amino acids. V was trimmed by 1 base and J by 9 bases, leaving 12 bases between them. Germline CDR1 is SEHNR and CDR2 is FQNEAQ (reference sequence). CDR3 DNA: TGTGCCAGCAGCTTAGAAAGACTGCCGCAAGCTTTCTTT. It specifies CASSLERLPQAFF.

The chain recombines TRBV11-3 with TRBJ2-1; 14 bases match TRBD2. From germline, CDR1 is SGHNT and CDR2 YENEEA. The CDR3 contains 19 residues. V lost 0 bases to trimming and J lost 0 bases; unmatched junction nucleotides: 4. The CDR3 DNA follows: TGTGCCAGCAGCTTAGAGGGGACTAGCGGGAGAGTCTCCTACAATGAGCAGTTCTTC. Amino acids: CASSLEGTSGRVSYNEQFF.

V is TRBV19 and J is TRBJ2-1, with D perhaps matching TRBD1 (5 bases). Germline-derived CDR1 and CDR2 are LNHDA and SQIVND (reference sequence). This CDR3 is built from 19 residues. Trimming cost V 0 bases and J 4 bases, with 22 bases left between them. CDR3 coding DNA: TGTGCCAGTAGTATAGATCATGGATCGGCGGCGGCAGGGTACAATGAGCAGTTCTTC. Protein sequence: CASSIDHGSAAAGYNEQFF. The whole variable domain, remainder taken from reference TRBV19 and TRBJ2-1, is DGGITQSPKYLFRKEGQNVTLSCEQNLNHDAMYWYRQDPGQGLRLIYYSQIVNDFQKGDIAEGYSVSREKKESFPLTVTSAQKNPTAFYLCASSIDHGSAAAGYNEQFFGPGTRLTVL.

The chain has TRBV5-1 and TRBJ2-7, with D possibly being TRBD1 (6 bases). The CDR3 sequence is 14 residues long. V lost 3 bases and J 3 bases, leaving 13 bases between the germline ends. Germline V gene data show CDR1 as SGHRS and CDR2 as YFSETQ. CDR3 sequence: CASSSGQIGYEQYF. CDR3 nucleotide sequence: TGCGCCAGCAGCTCCGGACAGATAGGCTACGAGCAGTACTTC.

The CDR3 sequence: CASSSINRDRDEKLFF. CDR3 DNA: TGTGCCAGCAGCTCCATTAACCGGGACAGGGATGAAAAACTGTTTTTT. V is TRBV7-9 and J is TRBJ1-4; TRBD1 matches 9 bases. Per germline, CDR1 SEHNR and CDR2 FQNEAQ (reference sequence). The CDR3 sequence is 16 residues long. With 4 bases clipped from V and 6 bases from J, the junction kept 9 bases outside the gene matches.

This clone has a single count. The DNA of the CDR3 is TGTGCCAGCAGTGGTGGGACTAGCGGGAGGGACGACGAGCAGTACTTC. Its protein product is CASSGGTSGRDDEQYF. The V call is TRBV27, the J call TRBJ2-7, with TRBD2 matching over 16 bases. The germline V gene has CDR1 MNHEY and CDR2 SMNVEV (reference sequence). V lost 5 bases, J lost 5 bases, and 6 bases stayed unmatched. This CDR3 contains 16 residues.

CDR3 coding DNA: TGCGCCAGCAGCTTTTACGGAGTCAGAGAAAAACTGTTTTTT. It codes for CASSFYGVREKLFF. This rearrangement joins TRBV5-1 to TRBJ1-4; D is unresolved. The V gene lost 2 bases and the J gene lost 8 bases, with 13 bases spanning the gap. CDR3 length: 14 amino acids. Germline loops: CDR1 SGHRS, CDR2 YFSETQ.

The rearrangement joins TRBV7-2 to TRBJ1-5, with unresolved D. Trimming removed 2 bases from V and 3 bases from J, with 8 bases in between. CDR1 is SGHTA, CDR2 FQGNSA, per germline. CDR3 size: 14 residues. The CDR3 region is CASSLRGANQPQHF. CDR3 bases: TGTGCCAGCAGCTTACGTGGAGCCAATCAGCCCCAGCATTTT.

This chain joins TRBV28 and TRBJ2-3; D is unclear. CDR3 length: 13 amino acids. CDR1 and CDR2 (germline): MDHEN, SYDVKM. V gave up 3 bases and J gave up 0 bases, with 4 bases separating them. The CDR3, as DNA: TGTGCCAGCAGTTTTTCAAGCACAGATACGCAGTATTTT. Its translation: CASSFSSTDTQYF. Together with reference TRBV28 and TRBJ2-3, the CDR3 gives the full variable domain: DVKVTQSSRYLVKRTGEKVFLECVQDMDHENMFWYRQDPGLGLRLIYFSYDVKMKEKGDIPEGYSVSREKKERFSLILESASTNQTSMYLCASSFSSTDTQYFGPGTRLTVL.

The CDR3 DNA reads TGTGCCAGCAGCGCGACAGGGAACTATGGCTACACCTTC. Protein sequence: CASSATGNYGYTF. This chain connects TRBV7-3 to TRBJ1-2, with TRBD1 identical over 7 bases. Germline values: CDR1 SGHTA, CDR2 FQGTGA. With V trimmed by 5 bases and J by 2 bases, 2 bases remained unmatched. The CDR3 consists of 13 residues.

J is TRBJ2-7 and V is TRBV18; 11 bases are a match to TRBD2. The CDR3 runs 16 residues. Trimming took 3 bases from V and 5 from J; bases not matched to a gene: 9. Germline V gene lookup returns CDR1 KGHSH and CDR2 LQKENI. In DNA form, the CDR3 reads TGTGCCAGCTCACCTATACCCACTAGCGGGAGCCACGAGCAGTACTTC. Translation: CASSPIPTSGSHEQYF.

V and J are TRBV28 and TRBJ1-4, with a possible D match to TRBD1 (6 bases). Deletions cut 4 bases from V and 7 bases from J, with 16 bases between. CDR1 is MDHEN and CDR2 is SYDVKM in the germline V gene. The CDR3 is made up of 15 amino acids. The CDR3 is CASSSRDTSGEKLFF. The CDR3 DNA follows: TGTGCCAGCAGTTCCCGGGACACTTCGGGTGAAAAACTGTTTTTT.

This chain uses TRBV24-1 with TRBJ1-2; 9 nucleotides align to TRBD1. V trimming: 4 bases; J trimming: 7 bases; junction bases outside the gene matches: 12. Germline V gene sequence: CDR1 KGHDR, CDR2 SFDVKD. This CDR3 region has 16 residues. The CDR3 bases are TGTGCCACCAGTGACCCCTCTAGACAGGGGGTGGCTGGCTACACCTTC. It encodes CATSDPSRQGVAGYTF.